Listed below are T cell receptor beta chains from one sample, sequenced in a study of identical twins. Using its own MiXCR run on the 5' RACE reads, TCRdb lists one record per CDR3 protein. Here the sample spans about 570,000 distinct CDR3 sequences, approximately 9.6% being singletons. The sample was also linked to a second study, of yellow fever vaccine responses in identical twins.

The sequencing sample was made of PBMCs. All receptors come from a woman between 18 and 30 years old in good health. Both conserved end residues are part of each CDR3. The D gene is left open where the match is weak. Some rows mark clone size as missing; the rest say once, few, many or name a class of expanded clone.

clone size	V gene	CDR3 length	D gene	J gene	CDR3 DNA	CDR3 protein
few	TRBV18	15	.	TRBJ2-5	TGTGCCAGCTCACCACTACAGACCCGCCGGGAGACCCAGTACTTC	CASSPLQTRRETQYF
few	TRBV4-2	15	.	TRBJ2-5	TGTGCCAGCAGCCAAGATCTAAGCGGCCAAGAGACCCAGTACTTC	CASSQDLSGQETQYF
few	TRBV6-5	16	TRBD1	TRBJ2-5	TGTGCCAGCAGTTCCCTCGTCCCGGGACAGTATTGGACCCAGTACTTC	CASSSLVPGQYWTQYF
few	TRBV25-1	14	TRBD1	TRBJ2-7	TGTGCCAGCAGGGGACAGGGCTATTTCTACGAGCAGTACTTC	CASRGQGYFYEQYF
many	TRBV6-5	14	.	TRBJ2-1	TGTGCCAGCAGTTACGGCTTTCAGGGCTATGAGCAGTTCTTC	CASSYGFQGYEQFF
few	TRBV28	17	.	TRBJ1-3	TGTGCCAGCAGCCCAGACGGGGTAAGGCTTCCTGGAAACACCATATATTTT	CASSPDGVRLPGNTIYF
many	TRBV20-1	13	.	TRBJ2-5	TGCAGTGCTAGAGATTACGGAGGAGAGACCCAGTACTTC	CSARDYGGETQYF
.	TRBV20-1	16	TRBD2	TRBJ2-1	TGCAGTGCTAGCCGCGCGGGGGATATGTTCTACAATGAGCAGTTCTTC	CSASRAGDMFYNEQFF
many	TRBV12-3/TRBV12-4	17	.	TRBJ2-2	TGTGCCAGCACCCCCCAGGCGGGCTTGACGAACACCGGGGAGCTGTTTTTT	CASTPQAGLTNTGELFF
many	TRBV12-3/TRBV12-4	14	.	TRBJ2-1	TGTGCCAGCAGTCCACCTAGGACTGACAGTGAGCAGTTCTTC	CASSPPRTDSEQFF
.	TRBV10-1	16	TRBD2	TRBJ2-7	TGCGCCAGCAGTGACCCCTCTAGCGGGAGGGCCCACGAGCAGTACTTC	CASSDPSSGRAHEQYF
few	TRBV20-1	14	.	TRBJ1-2	TGCAGTGCCACCGGCGGGGGAGTTACCTATGGCTACACCTTC	CSATGGGVTYGYTF
many	TRBV12-3/TRBV12-4	17	TRBD1	TRBJ2-3	TGTGCCAGCAGTCTATTAACAGGGGGCCCCCGCACAGATACGCAGTATTTT	CASSLLTGGPRTDTQYF
few	TRBV6-2/TRBV6-3	15	.	TRBJ2-7	TGTGCCAGCACCGAGCCCACAGGCAACCCCTACGAGCAGTACTTC	CASTEPTGNPYEQYF
.	TRBV7-2	15	.	TRBJ2-1	TGTGCCAGCAGCTTAGGCCCCCCCGACTACAATGAGCAGTTCTTC	CASSLGPPDYNEQFF
few	TRBV11-2	13	.	TRBJ1-1	TGTGCCAGCAGCTCGACTCCCCAGGGGGAAGCTTTCTTT	CASSSTPQGEAFF
.	TRBV20-1	14	TRBD2	TRBJ2-1	TGCAGTGCTAGAGCTAGCGGGAGACTTGGTGAGCAGTTCTTC	CSARASGRLGEQFF
few	TRBV29-1	16	TRBD2	TRBJ2-1	TGCAGCGTTGAAGGGACTAGCGGGAGGGCTTACAATGAGCAGTTCTTC	CSVEGTSGRAYNEQFF
few	TRBV30	13	.	TRBJ2-3	TGTGCCTGGAGTGTTCGGGTCACAGATACGCAGTATTTT	CAWSVRVTDTQYF
.	TRBV24-1	16	.	TRBJ2-7	TGTGCCACCAGTGATCCCCGGGACACTACCTCCTACGAGCAGTACTTC	CATSDPRDTTSYEQYF
.	TRBV4-3	17	TRBD1	TRBJ2-3	TGCGCCAGCAGCCAAGATTGGGCGACAGGGGGTGGAGATACGCAGTATTTT	CASSQDWATGGGDTQYF
few	TRBV5-1	15	TRBD1	TRBJ2-3	TGCGCCAGCAGCCTAGACAGGGGTACCCGAGATACGCAGTATTTT	CASSLDRGTRDTQYF
many	TRBV12-3/TRBV12-4	15	.	TRBJ2-5	TGTGCCAGCAGTTTAGGCCAGGGGAGTCCAGAGACCCAGTACTTC	CASSLGQGSPETQYF
.	TRBV6-1	17	.	TRBJ2-1	TGTGCCAGCAGTGACTTTGGACAGCCTCCACTCTACAATGAGCAGTTCTTC	CASSDFGQPPLYNEQFF
many	TRBV24-1	17	.	TRBJ1-1	TGTGCCACCAGTGAGGCCCAGCCAGGGTGGGAAGACACTGAAGCTTTCTTT	CATSEAQPGWEDTEAFF
many	TRBV5-1	15	TRBD1	TRBJ2-1	TGCGCCAGCAGCTCCCCGGGACAGATATACAATGAGCAGTTCTTC	CASSSPGQIYNEQFF
few	TRBV20-1	11	.	TRBJ2-1	TGCAGTGCTAGTGGGGACAATGAGCAGTTCTTC	CSASGDNEQFF
.	TRBV7-2	12	.	TRBJ1-2	TGTGCCAGCAGCTCTTTGATGGAAGGCTACACCTTC	CASSSLMEGYTF
many	TRBV7-2	15	.	TRBJ2-7	TGTGCCAGCAGCCCGAGTGCCGGGACGGATTACGAGCAGTACTTC	CASSPSAGTDYEQYF
many	TRBV5-1	15	TRBD1	TRBJ2-1	TGCGCCAGCAGCTTAAGAGGGGGCTTGGGGTATGAGCAGTTCTTC	CASSLRGGLGYEQFF
few	TRBV7-6	14	.	TRBJ2-7	TGTGCCAGCAGCCCTGGGGCAGGGCCCTACGAGCAGTACTTC	CASSPGAGPYEQYF
few	TRBV12-3/TRBV12-4	16	.	TRBJ2-3	TGTGCCAGCAGTTTCGCAAGGGCGGTTTCCCCAGATACGCAGTATTTT	CASSFARAVSPDTQYF
many	TRBV7-6	13	.	TRBJ2-7	TGTGCCAGCAGCACCGGCGCCTCCTACGAGCAGTACTTC	CASSTGASYEQYF
few	TRBV12-3/TRBV12-4	20	TRBD2	TRBJ2-3	TGTGCCAGCAGTGGGTGGGGACTAGCGGAAAACCATCCCAACTCGGATACGCAGTATTTT	CASSGWGLAENHPNSDTQYF
.	TRBV12-3/TRBV12-4	12	.	TRBJ1-2	TGTGCCAGCAGTTCAGGGGCAAATGGCTACACCTTC	CASSSGANGYTF
few	TRBV5-1	14	.	TRBJ1-4	TGCGCCAGCAGGATCCACGGAGATAATGAAAAACTGTTTTTT	CASRIHGDNEKLFF
many	TRBV6-4	14	.	TRBJ2-3	TGTGCCAGCAGTGAGGGCGAGAGCACAGATACGCAGTATTTT	CASSEGESTDTQYF
.	TRBV10-3	20	.	TRBJ2-6	TGTGCCATCAGTGAGTTGACTTTTCCGGGACTGCATTCTGGGGCCAACGTCCTGACTTTC	CAISELTFPGLHSGANVLTF
few	TRBV2	15	.	TRBJ1-3	TGTGCCAGCAGTGTGGGGGGGAGCTCTGGAAACACCATATATTTT	CASSVGGSSGNTIYF
.	TRBV18	14	.	TRBJ2-1	TGTGCCAGCTCACGAGAGTGGACCTACAATGAGCAGTTCTTC	CASSREWTYNEQFF
many	TRBV27	15	TRBD1	TRBJ2-7	TGTGCCAGCAGTTTTAGGGGGACAGGGGGAAACGAGCAGTACTTC	CASSFRGTGGNEQYF
few	TRBV5-1	16	.	TRBJ2-1	TGCGCCAGCAGCTTGGTCGCGGGACGGAACTACAATGAGCAGTTCTTC	CASSLVAGRNYNEQFF
many	TRBV12-3/TRBV12-4	14	TRBD1	TRBJ2-1	TGTGCCAGCATCCCGGGACAGGGGTACAATGAGCAGTTCTTC	CASIPGQGYNEQFF
few	TRBV2	10	.	TRBJ2-1	TGTGCCAGCAGGAGGGGTGAGCAGTTCTTC	CASRRGEQFF
many	TRBV10-3	14	.	TRBJ2-7	TGTGCCATCAGCGCCATTGAGGGGGGCTACGAGCAGTACTTC	CAISAIEGGYEQYF
few	TRBV7-9	15	.	TRBJ2-7	TGTGCCAGCAGCACGAGACTAGTATCCTACTACGAGCAGTACTTC	CASSTRLVSYYEQYF
.	TRBV7-9	13	.	TRBJ2-1	TGTGCCAGCAAGGGGGGCTTTAACAATGAGCAGTTCTTC	CASKGGFNNEQFF
.	TRBV7-9	14	.	TRBJ2-3	TGTGCCAGCAGCGACAGGTTCCCCACAGATACGCAGTATTTT	CASSDRFPTDTQYF
few	TRBV30	15	TRBD2	TRBJ2-1	TGTGCCTGGAATCTGGCGGGGGGGCCTAAAACTGAGCAGTTCTTC	CAWNLAGGPKTEQFF
few	TRBV10-3	12	.	TRBJ2-3	TGTGCCATCGGGTCTAGCACAGATACGCAGTATTTT	CAIGSSTDTQYF
many	TRBV27	14	.	TRBJ2-7	TGTGCCAGCAGGGAAAGACTAGTACCCTACGAGCAGTACTTC	CASRERLVPYEQYF
few	TRBV5-1	18	TRBD1	TRBJ2-2	TGCGCCAGCAGCGTAACGGGCCCGGGACAGGGTAATACCGGGGAGCTGTTTTTT	CASSVTGPGQGNTGELFF
.	TRBV9	14	.	TRBJ2-7	TGTGCCAGCAGCGTAGAGGACATCTACTACGAGCAGTACTTC	CASSVEDIYYEQYF
many	TRBV4-2	17	TRBD2	TRBJ2-1	TGTGCCAGCAGCCGAGAAAAAACCGGGACTAGCTTGTATGAGCAGTTCTTC	CASSREKTGTSLYEQFF
.	TRBV20-1	15	.	TRBJ1-1	TGCAGTGCTAGAGGGGTACAGGGAGGGGACACTGAAGCTTTCTTT	CSARGVQGGDTEAFF
.	TRBV5-5	14	TRBD1	TRBJ1-2	TGTGCCAGCAGCTTTGGGGACAGGGTCTATGGCTACACCTTC	CASSFGDRVYGYTF
.	TRBV12-3/TRBV12-4	15	.	TRBJ2-1	TGTGCCAGCAGTGTACTCCCCGGGACTTACAATGAGCAGTTCTTC	CASSVLPGTYNEQFF
.	TRBV7-2	15	TRBD2	TRBJ2-1	TGTGCCAGCAGCTTAGTGGCGGGAGGACCCCCAGAGCAGTTCTTC	CASSLVAGGPPEQFF